The T cell receptor beta chain described here comes from a study of blood T cell repertoires in COVID-19. Deletions cut 5 bases from V and 3 bases from J, with 7 bases between. Germline CDR1 is PRHDT and CDR2 is FYEKMQ (reference sequence). The CDR3 contains 12 residues. Using immunoSEQ multiplex PCR, the repertoire was profiled, and TCRdb retains in-frame clones only, with some absent. The sample has a few hundred thousand clones, roughly 87% seen once; the top ten hold roughly 0.8%. This receptor was taken from a woman aged 25 to 39 with acute or convalescent COVID-19. Source material: peripheral blood. The chain joins TRBV13 to TRBJ1-1; no reliable D call. CDR3 DNA: TGTGCCAGCAGCCCCTCTGACACTGAAGCTTTCTTT. The encoded protein is CASSPSDTEAFF.